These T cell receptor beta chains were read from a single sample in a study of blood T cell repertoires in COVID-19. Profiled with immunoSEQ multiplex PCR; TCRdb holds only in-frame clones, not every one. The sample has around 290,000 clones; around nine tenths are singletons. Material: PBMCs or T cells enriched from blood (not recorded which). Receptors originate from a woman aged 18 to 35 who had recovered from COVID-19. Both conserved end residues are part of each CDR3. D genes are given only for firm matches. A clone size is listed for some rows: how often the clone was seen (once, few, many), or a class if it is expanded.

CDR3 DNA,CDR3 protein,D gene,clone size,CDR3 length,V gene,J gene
TGTGCCAGCACCTTAAAACGGCTAGCGGGAGGAATTGAGCAGTTCTTC,CASTLKRLAGGIEQFF,TRBD2,few,16,TRBV28,TRBJ2-1
TGTGCCAGCAGCGTAGCGGCAGGCTCTGGAAACACCATATATTTT,CASSVAAGSGNTIYF,-,-,15,TRBV9,TRBJ1-3
TGCGCCGCGTCAGGAGGACTTAATCAGCCCCAGCATTTT,CAASGGLNQPQHF,-,-,13,TRBV4-3,TRBJ1-5
TGTGCCAGCAGACATGACAGGAATAGCAATCAGCCCCAGCATTTT,CASRHDRNSNQPQHF,-,-,15,TRBV6-5,TRBJ1-5
TGTGCCAGCAGCTTAGGAGGGGGACAAGACAGGGGCGCTGGCTACACCTTC,CASSLGGGQDRGAGYTF,TRBD1,-,17,TRBV7-9,TRBJ1-2
TGTGCCAGCAGTTCGGGACTAGCCCTCCAAGAGACCCAGTACTTC,CASSSGLALQETQYF,TRBD2,-,15,TRBV6-5,TRBJ2-5
TGTGCCATCAGTGAGTCTGACAGGGGAAACACTGAAGCTTTCTTT,CAISESDRGNTEAFF,TRBD1,-,15,TRBV10-3,TRBJ1-1
TGTGCCAGCAGCTTAGTGGGGCGCGGGACAGGTCAAGAGACCCAGTACTTC,CASSLVGRGTGQETQYF,TRBD1,-,17,TRBV11-3,TRBJ2-5
TGTGCCAGCAGCCAAAGCCCCGCGGGGTACGGAAACACCATATATTTT,CASSQSPAGYGNTIYF,-,-,16,TRBV3-1/TRBV3-2,TRBJ1-3
TGTGCCAGCAGCTCTGCCAGACAGGGTCCTCCTAACTATGGCTACACCTTC,CASSSARQGPPNYGYTF,TRBD1,-,17,TRBV5-4,TRBJ1-2
TGTGCCAGCAGCTCCCCTGGGCTAGCGGCTAGCACAGATACGCAGTATTTT,CASSSPGLAASTDTQYF,TRBD2,-,17,TRBV7-2,TRBJ2-3
TGCGCCAGCAGCCAAGATGCCCTAGCGGGGGGCTACGAGCAGTACTTC,CASSQDALAGGYEQYF,TRBD2,-,16,TRBV4-3,TRBJ2-7
TGTGCCAGTAGTGTCGCTAGCGGGGGGGCCGGGGAGCTGTTTTTT,CASSVASGGAGELFF,TRBD2,-,15,TRBV19,TRBJ2-2
TGCGCCAGCAGCCAAGGAATGGTTCGGACATTGAAAGGGGACACTGAAGCTTTCTTT,CASSQGMVRTLKGDTEAFF,-,-,19,TRBV4-3,TRBJ1-1
TGTGCCAGCAGTTCCGAGAATCGTGCCTACGAGCAGTACTTC,CASSSENRAYEQYF,-,-,14,TRBV27,TRBJ2-7
TGTGCCAGCAGTGACTCTATGGGGGGCACTGAAGCTTTCTTT,CASSDSMGGTEAFF,-,-,14,TRBV6-4,TRBJ1-1
TGTGCCAGCAGCCTATCCTCAGGGACTGAAGCTTTCTTT,CASSLSSGTEAFF,-,-,13,TRBV13,TRBJ1-1
TGTGCCAGCAGCCAAAGAGTATGGGGCTCTGAAGCTTTCTTT,CASSQRVWGSEAFF,-,-,14,TRBV7-2,TRBJ1-1
TGTGCCAGCAGCGTAGACTGGGCAGCTATTCAAGACAATGAGCAGTTCTTC,CASSVDWAAIQDNEQFF,-,-,17,TRBV9,TRBJ2-1
TGCGCCAGCAGCATAGGGACAGGGAAATTCGGTGAAGCTTTCTTT,CASSIGTGKFGEAFF,TRBD1,-,15,TRBV4-1,TRBJ1-1
TGCGCCAGCAGCTTGGGTTGGGGACAGGAGACAGAGACCCAGTACTTC,CASSLGWGQETETQYF,TRBD1,-,16,TRBV5-1,TRBJ2-5
TGTGCCAGCAGGCTTAGTGGTAGTCCGCTAGCGGCTGACACAGATACGCAGTATTTT,CASRLSGSPLAADTDTQYF,TRBD2,-,19,TRBV13,TRBJ2-3
TGTGCCAGCGGGGACATATTGAACACTGAAGCTTTCTTT,CASGDILNTEAFF,-,-,13,TRBV11-3,TRBJ1-1
TGCGCCAGCAGCTTACAGGGGGCTAGCACAGATACGCAGTATTTT,CASSLQGASTDTQYF,TRBD1,-,15,TRBV5-1,TRBJ2-3
TGTGCCAGCAGTAGGACAGAGTATGGCTACACCTTC,CASSRTEYGYTF,-,-,12,TRBV12-3/TRBV12-4,TRBJ1-2
TGTGCCAGCAGTTTGCGTACTGAAGCTTTCTTT,CASSLRTEAFF,-,-,11,TRBV28,TRBJ1-1
TGTGCCAGCAGCCAAGAATGGGTCGGGCTTGGTTCGGGGAACATTCAGTACTTC,CASSQEWVGLGSGNIQYF,-,-,18,TRBV3-1/TRBV3-2,TRBJ2-4
TGTGCCAGCAGCCCATCCTCCGACTGGAGATGGGAGACCCAGTACTTC,CASSPSSDWRWETQYF,-,once,16,TRBV9,TRBJ2-5
TGTGCCAGCAGTGAAGCGCGGCAGGGGCCCCTCCACTTT,CASSEARQGPLHF,-,-,13,TRBV6-1,TRBJ1-6
TGTGCCAGCAGCTTAGACCCTGACTACTACAATGAGCAGTTCTTC,CASSLDPDYYNEQFF,-,-,15,TRBV11-2,TRBJ2-1
TGCGCCAGCAGCTTCAGTCCGGGTCAGCCCCAGCATTTT,CASSFSPGQPQHF,-,-,13,TRBV5-1,TRBJ1-5
TGTGCCAGCAGTTCCCTACACGAGCAGTACTTC,CASSSLHEQYF,-,-,11,TRBV27,TRBJ2-7
TGCGCCAGCAGTAACTGGGACAGGGGGCGAACCTACGAGCAGTACTTC,CASSNWDRGRTYEQYF,TRBD1,once,16,TRBV10-2,TRBJ2-7
TGCGCCAGCAGCCCTGGGACAGCTAATGAAAAACTGTTTTTT,CASSPGTANEKLFF,TRBD1,-,14,TRBV5-1,TRBJ1-4
TGTGCCAGCAGCTTCGGTGGTCAGGGGGCTGAGCAGCCCCAGCATTTT,CASSFGGQGAEQPQHF,TRBD1,few,16,TRBV7-9,TRBJ1-5
TGTGCCAGCAGCCGGAGGGATAATACCGGGGAGCTGTTTTTT,CASSRRDNTGELFF,-,-,14,TRBV5-4,TRBJ2-2
TGTGCCAGCAGCTGGGGGGTAGGCGGGAGAGGGGCCAAAAACATTCAGTACTTC,CASSWGVGGRGAKNIQYF,TRBD2,-,18,TRBV5-4,TRBJ2-4
TGTGCCACCAGCAGAGTCCTCAGGCAGACCACCGGGGAGCTGTTTTTT,CATSRVLRQTTGELFF,-,few,16,TRBV15,TRBJ2-2
TGCGCCAGCAGTGAGTCGGCTGGCACAGATACGCAGTATTTT,CASSESAGTDTQYF,-,few,14,TRBV10-1,TRBJ2-3
TGTGCCACCGGGGACAATCGGGAGACCCAGTACTTC,CATGDNRETQYF,-,-,12,TRBV24-1,TRBJ2-5
TGTGCCAGCAGTCCTAAACTTCTACGAAGCTCCTACGAGCAGTACTTC,CASSPKLLRSSYEQYF,-,-,16,TRBV27,TRBJ2-7